This TCR beta chain was sequenced during a study of radiotherapy plus CTLA-4 blockade in lung cancer. At the level of the study: Disease control reached 31%, with objective responses in roughly 19%.

Study findings and constraints: Tumor-derived TCR clones expanded in blood after radiotherapy plus ipilimumab.

Germline-derived CDR1 and CDR2 are MNHNS and SASEGT. V was clipped by 5 bases and J by 4 bases, with 14 bases between them. The CDR3 extends over 14 amino acids. Assay: immunoSEQ multiplex PCR; the TCRdb copy retains only in-frame clones and omits some. The table has about 120,000 clones, 90% seen once. Notes on this clone: Its matching antigen is unknown.

The input for sequencing was peripheral blood, taken from a patient treated with radiotherapy plus ipilimumab. V and J are TRBV6-1 and TRBJ1-1; D perhaps matches TRBD1 (5 bases). The receptor was derived from a human donor with non-small cell lung cancer that progressed on radiotherapy plus ipilimumab. The CDR3 bases are TGTGCCAGCAGTTTAACGCAGAGGGGCACTGAAGCTTTCTTT. This sequence encodes CASSLTQRGTEAFF.